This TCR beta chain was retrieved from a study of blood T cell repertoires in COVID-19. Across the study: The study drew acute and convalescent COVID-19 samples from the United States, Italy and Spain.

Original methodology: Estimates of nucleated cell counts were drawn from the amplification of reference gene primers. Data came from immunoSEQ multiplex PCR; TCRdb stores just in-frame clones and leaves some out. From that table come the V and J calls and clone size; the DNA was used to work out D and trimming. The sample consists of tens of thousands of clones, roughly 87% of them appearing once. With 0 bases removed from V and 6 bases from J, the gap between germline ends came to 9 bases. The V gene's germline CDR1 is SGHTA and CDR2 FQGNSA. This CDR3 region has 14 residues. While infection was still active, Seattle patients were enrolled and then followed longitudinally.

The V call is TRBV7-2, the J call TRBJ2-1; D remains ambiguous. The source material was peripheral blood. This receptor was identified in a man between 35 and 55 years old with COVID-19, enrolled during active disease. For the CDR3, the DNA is TGTGCCAGCAGCTTAGCGCACAGTAGCAATGAGCAGTTCTTC. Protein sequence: CASSLAHSSNEQFF.